These T cell receptor beta chains were read from a single sample in a study of T cell repertoires in cytomegalovirus infection. TCRdb redid the calling of the reads with MiXCR, one entry per CDR3 protein. This sample has about 770,000 distinct CDR3 sequences, with just under 30% found just once. No antigen has been assigned to these receptors. The starting material was cultured CD8+ T cells from PBMCs, obtained from culture after CMV antigen stimulation. The receptors derive from a human donor in good health (CMV status not recorded). Some clones in this sample may be carry-over from other donors' samples. Both conserved end residues are part of each CDR3. A D gene is named only where the DNA matches it firmly. Some rows have no size entry. The others give once, few or many, or a class for an expanded clone.

v_call: TRBV27
j_call: TRBJ2-1
d_call: .
clone_size: .
cdr3_aa: CASSLGGFYNEQFF
cdr3_nt: TGTGCCAGCAGTTTAGGGGGGTTCTACAATGAGCAGTTCTTC

v_call: TRBV18
j_call: TRBJ1-4
d_call: .
clone_size: .
cdr3_aa: CASSPPMATVTRNEKLFF
cdr3_nt: TGTGCCAGCTCACCACCGATGGCGACAGTGACGAGGAATGAAAAACTGTTTTTT

v_call: TRBV6-2/TRBV6-3
j_call: TRBJ2-2
d_call: .
clone_size: .
cdr3_aa: CASSSLARTGELFF
cdr3_nt: TGTGCCAGCAGTTCGCTAGCCCGCACCGGGGAGCTGTTTTTT

v_call: TRBV10-3
j_call: TRBJ1-1
d_call: .
clone_size: .
cdr3_aa: CAISETLNTEAFF
cdr3_nt: TGTGCCATCAGTGAGACACTGAACACTGAAGCTTTCTTT

v_call: TRBV20-1
j_call: TRBJ2-5
d_call: TRBD1
clone_size: .
cdr3_aa: CSARVFLLDRATQETQYF
cdr3_nt: TGCAGTGCTAGAGTCTTCCTCCTGGACAGGGCCACTCAAGAGACCCAGTACTTC

v_call: TRBV27
j_call: TRBJ2-5
d_call: .
clone_size: .
cdr3_aa: CASSSRQVDFETQYF
cdr3_nt: TGTGCCAGCAGTTCCAGACAGGTAGACTTTGAGACCCAGTACTTC

v_call: TRBV6-1
j_call: TRBJ2-5
d_call: TRBD2
clone_size: few
cdr3_aa: CASSATHSGGERTQYF
cdr3_nt: TGTGCCAGCAGTGCAACCCATAGCGGGGGGGAAAGGACCCAGTACTTC

v_call: TRBV9
j_call: TRBJ2-1
d_call: TRBD1
clone_size: .
cdr3_aa: CASSVSGGVIDEQFF
cdr3_nt: TGTGCCAGCAGCGTATCAGGGGGCGTCATCGATGAGCAGTTCTTC

v_call: TRBV28
j_call: TRBJ2-2
d_call: .
clone_size: .
cdr3_aa: CASSLLEGVNTGELFF
cdr3_nt: TGTGCCAGCAGCTTGCTTGAGGGGGTGAACACCGGGGAGCTGTTTTTT

v_call: TRBV18
j_call: TRBJ2-7
d_call: TRBD1
clone_size: .
cdr3_aa: CASSQGQGPYEQYF
cdr3_nt: TGTGCCAGCTCACAGGGACAGGGACCCTACGAGCAGTACTTC

v_call: TRBV7-8
j_call: TRBJ2-6
d_call: .
clone_size: few
cdr3_aa: CASSQPNSGANVLTF
cdr3_nt: TGTGCCAGCAGCCAACCGAATTCTGGGGCCAACGTCCTGACTTTC

v_call: TRBV6-1
j_call: TRBJ1-2
d_call: .
clone_size: .
cdr3_aa: CASSPRRDIPGDYGYTF
cdr3_nt: TGTGCCAGCAGTCCTAGGCGGGACATCCCGGGGGACTATGGCTACACCTTC

v_call: TRBV6-6
j_call: TRBJ2-7
d_call: .
clone_size: .
cdr3_aa: CASSALGHPYEQYF
cdr3_nt: TGTGCCAGCAGCGCCCTGGGACACCCCTACGAGCAGTACTTC

v_call: TRBV7-9
j_call: TRBJ1-6
d_call: .
clone_size: many
cdr3_aa: CASSLASGNSPLHF
cdr3_nt: TGTGCCAGCAGCTTAGCCAGCGGTAATTCACCCCTCCACTTT

v_call: TRBV10-3
j_call: TRBJ2-5
d_call: TRBD2
clone_size: .
cdr3_aa: CAISERGSGGPQETQYF
cdr3_nt: TGTGCCATCAGTGAGAGAGGTAGCGGGGGCCCCCAAGAGACCCAGTACTTC

v_call: TRBV4-1
j_call: TRBJ1-4
d_call: TRBD1
clone_size: .
cdr3_aa: CASSQALFRQGAEKLFF
cdr3_nt: TGCGCCAGCAGCCAGGCCCTTTTCAGACAGGGAGCGGAAAAACTGTTTTTT

v_call: TRBV10-3
j_call: TRBJ2-1
d_call: .
clone_size: few
cdr3_aa: CAISEPSRYNEQFF
cdr3_nt: TGTGCCATCAGTGAGCCCTCTAGATACAATGAGCAGTTCTTC

v_call: TRBV28
j_call: TRBJ2-5
d_call: TRBD2
clone_size: .
cdr3_aa: CASRVGGFGQETQYF
cdr3_nt: TGTGCCAGCAGGGTCGGGGGGTTTGGTCAAGAGACCCAGTACTTC

v_call: TRBV24-1
j_call: TRBJ1-1
d_call: TRBD1
clone_size: .
cdr3_aa: CATRSGTANTEAFF
cdr3_nt: TGTGCCACCAGGTCCGGGACAGCGAACACTGAAGCTTTCTTT

v_call: TRBV11-3
j_call: TRBJ2-5
d_call: .
clone_size: few
cdr3_aa: CASSLGGLGETQYF
cdr3_nt: TGTGCCAGCAGCTTAGGTGGCCTGGGGGAGACCCAGTACTTC

v_call: TRBV19
j_call: TRBJ2-1
d_call: TRBD1
clone_size: few
cdr3_aa: CASSPREGAAYNEQFF
cdr3_nt: TGTGCCAGTAGTCCCCGCGAGGGGGCCGCCTACAATGAGCAGTTCTTC

v_call: TRBV12-3/TRBV12-4
j_call: TRBJ1-5
d_call: .
clone_size: .
cdr3_aa: CASSFDTPFPQHF
cdr3_nt: TGTGCCAGCAGTTTTGACACCCCGTTTCCCCAGCATTTT

v_call: TRBV2
j_call: TRBJ2-3
d_call: .
clone_size: .
cdr3_aa: CASSSGYYEYF
cdr3_nt: TGTGCCAGCAGTTCCGGTTACTACGAGTATTTT

v_call: TRBV25-1
j_call: TRBJ2-1
d_call: .
clone_size: few
cdr3_aa: CASSEYGVEQFF
cdr3_nt: TGTGCCAGCAGTGAATATGGCGTTGAGCAGTTCTTC

v_call: TRBV19
j_call: TRBJ1-1
d_call: .
clone_size: many
cdr3_aa: CASSFRRTEAFF
cdr3_nt: TGTGCCAGTAGTTTTAGAAGGACTGAAGCTTTCTTT

v_call: TRBV19
j_call: TRBJ2-1
d_call: .
clone_size: .
cdr3_aa: CASSIMGAHEQFF
cdr3_nt: TGTGCCAGTAGTATAATGGGGGCCCATGAGCAGTTCTTC

v_call: TRBV5-4
j_call: TRBJ2-1
d_call: TRBD2
clone_size: .
cdr3_aa: CASSTWTSGGWDEQFF
cdr3_nt: TGTGCCAGCAGCACTTGGACTAGCGGGGGGTGGGATGAGCAGTTCTTC

v_call: TRBV20-1
j_call: TRBJ2-1
d_call: .
clone_size: .
cdr3_aa: CSARDSVRGHLDEQFF
cdr3_nt: TGCAGTGCTAGAGACTCCGTTCGGGGGCATTTGGATGAGCAGTTCTTC

v_call: TRBV7-2
j_call: TRBJ2-1
d_call: TRBD2
clone_size: medium-sized
cdr3_aa: CASSLVTSRGRNEQFF
cdr3_nt: TGTGCCAGCAGCTTAGTGACTAGCCGGGGACGCAATGAGCAGTTCTTC

v_call: TRBV7-6
j_call: TRBJ2-3
d_call: .
clone_size: once
cdr3_aa: CASSSDVPSRYF
cdr3_nt: TGTGCCAGCAGTTCAGACGTCCCATCGCGGTATTTT

v_call: TRBV2
j_call: TRBJ2-1
d_call: .
clone_size: few
cdr3_aa: CASSPQAEQFF
cdr3_nt: TGTGCCAGCAGCCCGCAGGCCGAGCAGTTCTTC

v_call: TRBV19
j_call: TRBJ2-1
d_call: .
clone_size: few
cdr3_aa: CASSIMPAESNEQFF
cdr3_nt: TGTGCCAGTAGTATAATGCCGGCTGAGAGCAATGAGCAGTTCTTC

v_call: TRBV20-1
j_call: TRBJ2-3
d_call: .
clone_size: few
cdr3_aa: CSARAGRQRLTDTQYF
cdr3_nt: TGCAGTGCTAGGGCGGGTCGTCAAAGGCTAACAGATACGCAGTATTTT

v_call: TRBV7-9
j_call: TRBJ2-3
d_call: .
clone_size: .
cdr3_aa: CASSLAKDTDTQYF
cdr3_nt: TGTGCCAGCAGCTTAGCCAAGGACACAGATACGCAGTATTTT

v_call: TRBV9
j_call: TRBJ2-1
d_call: .
clone_size: .
cdr3_aa: CASMGVLGRGEQFF
cdr3_nt: TGTGCCAGCATGGGGGTACTCGGACGAGGGGAGCAGTTCTTC

v_call: TRBV12-3/TRBV12-4
j_call: TRBJ1-3
d_call: .
clone_size: few
cdr3_aa: CASSQFRDPNSGNTIYF
cdr3_nt: TGTGCCAGCAGTCAATTCCGGGACCCGAACTCTGGAAACACCATATATTTT

v_call: TRBV19
j_call: TRBJ1-2
d_call: .
clone_size: .
cdr3_aa: CAVGKRGYGYTF
cdr3_nt: TGTGCCGTCGGAAAAAGGGGCTATGGCTACACCTTC

v_call: TRBV12-3/TRBV12-4
j_call: TRBJ2-3
d_call: .
clone_size: few
cdr3_aa: CASSAPRAPDTQYF
cdr3_nt: TGTGCCAGCAGTGCCCCGCGCGCCCCAGATACGCAGTATTTT

v_call: TRBV7-8
j_call: TRBJ2-7
d_call: TRBD2
clone_size: few
cdr3_aa: CASSPGLAGEYEQYF
cdr3_nt: TGTGCCAGCAGCCCCGGACTAGCGGGGGAATACGAGCAGTACTTC

v_call: TRBV25-1
j_call: TRBJ1-4
d_call: .
clone_size: .
cdr3_aa: CASSEYPARRQDNEKLFF
cdr3_nt: TGTGCCAGCAGTGAATATCCCGCCCGGAGGCAGGATAATGAAAAACTGTTTTTT

v_call: TRBV6-2/TRBV6-3
j_call: TRBJ1-1
d_call: TRBD1
clone_size: many
cdr3_aa: CASRTIYRDSLNTEAFF
cdr3_nt: TGTGCCAGCAGAACCATTTACCGGGACAGCCTGAACACTGAAGCTTTCTTT

v_call: TRBV7-6
j_call: TRBJ1-4
d_call: .
clone_size: many
cdr3_aa: CASSSGTQTLATNEKLFF
cdr3_nt: TGTGCCAGCAGCTCCGGGACGCAAACACTCGCAACTAATGAAAAACTGTTTTTT

v_call: TRBV29-1
j_call: TRBJ2-3
d_call: .
clone_size: few
cdr3_aa: CSGHSTDTQYF
cdr3_nt: TGCAGCGGGCACAGCACAGATACGCAGTATTTT

v_call: TRBV19
j_call: TRBJ2-1
d_call: .
clone_size: .
cdr3_aa: CASSPHGGAGNEQFF
cdr3_nt: TGTGCCAGTAGCCCCCACGGGGGCGCGGGGAATGAGCAGTTCTTC

v_call: TRBV19
j_call: TRBJ1-1
d_call: .
clone_size: few
cdr3_aa: CASSISGPTEAFF
cdr3_nt: TGTGCCAGTAGTATCTCCGGGCCGACTGAAGCTTTCTTT

v_call: TRBV6-6
j_call: TRBJ1-4
d_call: .
clone_size: few
cdr3_aa: CASSYLTVNEKLFF
cdr3_nt: TGTGCCAGCAGTTATCTGACAGTGAATGAAAAACTGTTTTTT

v_call: TRBV7-4
j_call: TRBJ2-3
d_call: .
clone_size: .
cdr3_aa: CASSYPNRATSTDTQYF
cdr3_nt: TGTGCCAGCAGCTACCCCAACAGGGCGACTAGCACAGATACGCAGTATTTT

v_call: TRBV20-1
j_call: TRBJ2-2
d_call: .
clone_size: .
cdr3_aa: CSTPRGDPGTGELFF
cdr3_nt: TGCAGTACCCCTAGGGGGGACCCCGGAACCGGGGAGCTGTTTTTT

v_call: TRBV5-1
j_call: TRBJ1-4
d_call: TRBD1
clone_size: .
cdr3_aa: CASSPTGQGGEKQFF
cdr3_nt: TGCGCCAGCAGCCCAACGGGACAGGGGGGTGAAAAACAGTTTTTT

v_call: TRBV7-3
j_call: TRBJ2-3
d_call: TRBD1
clone_size: few
cdr3_aa: CASSPMRTGSIDTQYF
cdr3_nt: TGTGCCAGCAGCCCAATGAGGACAGGGAGTATAGATACGCAGTATTTT

v_call: TRBV6-1
j_call: TRBJ2-2
d_call: .
clone_size: .
cdr3_aa: CASSEWWGRTGELFF
cdr3_nt: TGTGCCAGCAGTGAATGGTGGGGGCGCACCGGGGAGCTGTTTTTT

v_call: TRBV4-3
j_call: TRBJ2-1
d_call: TRBD1
clone_size: few
cdr3_aa: CASSQDRQGVDNEQFF
cdr3_nt: TGCGCCAGCAGCCAAGATCGGCAGGGGGTAGACAATGAGCAGTTCTTC

v_call: TRBV7-9
j_call: TRBJ1-4
d_call: TRBD1
clone_size: many
cdr3_aa: CASSWGQPNEKLFF
cdr3_nt: TGTGCCAGCAGCTGGGGACAGCCTAATGAAAAACTGTTTTTT

v_call: TRBV24-1
j_call: TRBJ1-1
d_call: .
clone_size: .
cdr3_aa: CATSDAGNTEAFF
cdr3_nt: TGTGCCACCAGTGATGCCGGGAACACTGAAGCTTTCTTT

v_call: TRBV19
j_call: TRBJ2-1
d_call: .
clone_size: .
cdr3_aa: CASSYTGTLYNEQFF
cdr3_nt: TGTGCCAGTAGCTACACCGGGACACTCTATAATGAGCAGTTCTTC

v_call: TRBV5-1
j_call: TRBJ1-1
d_call: .
clone_size: few
cdr3_aa: CASSFWMNTEAFF
cdr3_nt: TGCGCCAGCAGCTTTTGGATGAACACTGAAGCTTTCTTT

v_call: TRBV27
j_call: TRBJ2-1
d_call: .
clone_size: .
cdr3_aa: CASRPQGSYNEQFF
cdr3_nt: TGTGCCAGCAGACCACAGGGAAGCTACAATGAGCAGTTCTTC

v_call: TRBV6-8
j_call: TRBJ1-2
d_call: TRBD1
clone_size: .
cdr3_aa: CASRYPPGQGSGYTF
cdr3_nt: TGTGCCAGCAGATATCCCCCGGGACAGGGATCTGGCTACACCTTC

v_call: TRBV2
j_call: TRBJ2-1
d_call: .
clone_size: .
cdr3_aa: CASSESAGFSYNEQFF
cdr3_nt: TGTGCCAGCAGTGAATCCGCAGGTTTTTCCTACAATGAGCAGTTCTTC

v_call: TRBV7-3
j_call: TRBJ2-1
d_call: .
clone_size: .
cdr3_aa: CASSFVGPYNEQFF
cdr3_nt: TGTGCCAGCAGCTTCGTAGGGCCTTACAATGAGCAGTTCTTC